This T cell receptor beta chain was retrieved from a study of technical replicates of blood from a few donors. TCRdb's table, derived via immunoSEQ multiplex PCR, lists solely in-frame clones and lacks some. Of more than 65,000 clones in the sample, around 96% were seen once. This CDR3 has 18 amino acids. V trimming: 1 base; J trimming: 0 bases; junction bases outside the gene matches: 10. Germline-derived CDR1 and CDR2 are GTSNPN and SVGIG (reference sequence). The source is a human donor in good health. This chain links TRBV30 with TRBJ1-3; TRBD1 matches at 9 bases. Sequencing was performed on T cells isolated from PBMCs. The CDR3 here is CAWSEWTGDFLSGNTIYF. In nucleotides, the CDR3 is TGTGCCTGGAGTGAATGGACAGGGGACTTCCTCTCTGGAAACACCATATATTTT.